This TCR beta chain was found in a study of neurological immune-mediated disorders. The method for making cDNA was 5'RACE, and it used 10-nucleotide random UMIs. In TCRdb, the 5' RACE reads were re-called with MiXCR into one record per CDR3 protein. The data show about 79,000 distinct CDR3 sequences, with around an eighth seen just once and 6.8% held by the top ten. This clonotype occurred many times. The target antigen is unknown. The unsorted libraries originated from 2 million PBMCs kept at -80 C. The study's findings and limits: Among expanded clones, no CDR3 amino acid sequences were shared across subjects, a pattern suggesting private repertoires in all groups.

The sequencing input was PBMCs. The TCR comes from a woman between 45 and 65 years old in good health.

The CDR3: CASSRWTGGTANYGYTF. In DNA, the CDR3 is TGTGCCAGCAGCCGTTGGACAGGGGGAACAGCTAACTATGGCTACACCTTC. The chain carries TRBV7-9 and TRBJ1-2, with 10 bases aligning to TRBD1. Germline loops: CDR1 SEHNR, CDR2 FQNEAQ (reference sequence). V trimming: 5 bases; J trimming: 0 bases; junction bases outside the gene matches: 9. This CDR3 contains 17 residues.